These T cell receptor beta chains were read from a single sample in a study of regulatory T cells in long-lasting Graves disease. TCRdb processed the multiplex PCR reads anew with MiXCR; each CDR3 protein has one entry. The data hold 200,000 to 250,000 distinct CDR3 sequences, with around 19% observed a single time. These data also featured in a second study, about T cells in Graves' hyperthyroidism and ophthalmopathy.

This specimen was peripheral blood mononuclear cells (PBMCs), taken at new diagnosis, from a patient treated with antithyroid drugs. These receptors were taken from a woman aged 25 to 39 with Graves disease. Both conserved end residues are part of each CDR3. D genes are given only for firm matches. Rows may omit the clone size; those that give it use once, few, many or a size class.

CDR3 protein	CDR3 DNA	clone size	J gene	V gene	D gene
CASRPTRGTRQETQYF	TGTGCCAGCAGACCCACAAGGGGCACCCGGCAAGAGACCCAGTACTTC	few	TRBJ2-5	TRBV6-1	-
CSVRMGSGANVLTF	TGCAGCGTCCGGATGGGCTCTGGGGCCAACGTCCTGACTTTC	many	TRBJ2-6	TRBV29-1	-
CACQTGGNEKLFF	TGTGCCTGCCAGACAGGGGGTAATGAAAAACTGTTTTTT	many	TRBJ1-4	TRBV30	TRBD1
CASSVPGQGRETQYF	TGTGCCAGCAGTGTACCGGGACAGGGTCGAGAGACCCAGTACTTC	many	TRBJ2-5	TRBV25-1	TRBD1
CASTWGRAEDEQYF	TGTGCCAGCACCTGGGGCAGGGCAGAAGACGAGCAGTACTTC	many	TRBJ2-7	TRBV28	-
CASSLFLQRSLPSREKEQPQHF	TGTGCCAGCAGTTTATTTTTGCAGAGAAGTCTACCTAGCAGGGAGAAGGAACAGCCCCAGCATTTT	-	TRBJ1-5	TRBV28	-
CASNPTGGRYEQYF	TGTGCCAGTAACCCGACAGGGGGCCGGTACGAGCAGTACTTC	many	TRBJ2-7	TRBV19	TRBD1
CASRGVGWDTEAFF	TGTGCCAGTAGAGGGGTCGGGTGGGACACTGAAGCTTTCTTT	-	TRBJ1-1	TRBV19	-
CASSFVGGALNTGELFF	TGTGCCAGCAGTTTTGTAGGGGGCGCGTTGAACACCGGGGAGCTGTTTTTT	many	TRBJ2-2	TRBV28	TRBD1
CASEGQGRRAGELFF	TGTGCCAGCGAGGGACAGGGGCGTAGGGCCGGGGAGCTGTTTTTT	many	TRBJ2-2	TRBV11-3	TRBD1
CASRPEDYSYEQYF	TGTGCCAGCAGGCCCGAGGACTATTCGTACGAGCAGTACTTC	many	TRBJ2-7	TRBV6-2/TRBV6-3	-
CASSPEKGYTF	TGTGCCAGCAGCCCAGAGAAGGGCTACACCTTC	many	TRBJ1-2	TRBV28	-
CASQGASYEQYF	TGTGCCAGCCAGGGGGCATCCTACGAGCAGTACTTC	-	TRBJ2-7	TRBV11-2	TRBD1
CATGDTGRNTEAFF	TGTGCCACCGGGGATACAGGGAGGAACACTGAAGCTTTCTTT	many	TRBJ1-1	TRBV28	-
CASSSRLAGALPSTDTQYF	TGTGCCAGCAGTTCCAGGCTAGCGGGAGCTCTCCCTAGCACAGATACGCAGTATTTT	-	TRBJ2-3	TRBV6-5	TRBD2
CASSQTTDANYGYTF	TGTGCCAGCAGTCAGACAACGGACGCTAACTATGGCTACACCTTC	few	TRBJ1-2	TRBV2	-
CASSLGTGGPPNYGYTF	TGTGCCAGCAGCTTAGGGACGGGAGGCCCACCTAACTATGGCTACACCTTC	many	TRBJ1-2	TRBV11-2	-
CSARATENQPQHF	TGCAGTGCTAGAGCGACAGAGAATCAGCCCCAGCATTTT	many	TRBJ1-5	TRBV20-1	-
CASSPSLRGETQYF	TGTGCCAGTAGTCCGTCCCTAAGAGGGGAGACCCAGTACTTC	many	TRBJ2-5	TRBV19	-
CASSYYWEGDTEAFF	TGTGCCAGCAGTTATTATTGGGAGGGGGACACTGAAGCTTTCTTT	many	TRBJ1-1	TRBV6-9	-
CASSLDFAVTDTQYF	TGCGCCAGCAGCTTAGACTTTGCGGTCACAGATACGCAGTATTTT	many	TRBJ2-3	TRBV5-1	-
CSARVEGRRAKNIQYF	TGCAGTGCTAGAGTGGAGGGGCGGCGGGCCAAAAACATTCAGTACTTC	many	TRBJ2-4	TRBV20-1	-
CASSTLAYRTTTNEKLFF	TGTGCCAGTAGTACCTTGGCATACCGAACCACAACTAATGAAAAACTGTTTTTT	many	TRBJ1-4	TRBV19	-
CASSLDPVYGYTF	TGTGCCAGCAGCTTAGATCCGGTTTATGGCTACACCTTC	many	TRBJ1-2	TRBV11-2	-
CASSPEPGTDTQYF	TGTGCCAGCAGCCCTGAACCCGGCACAGATACGCAGTATTTT	many	TRBJ2-3	TRBV5-6	-
CASLSIETQYF	TGTGCCAGCCTTTCGATCGAGACCCAGTACTTC	many	TRBJ2-5	TRBV2	-
CASTSLMETGELFF	TGCGCCAGCACCTCATTAATGGAGACCGGGGAGCTGTTTTTT	many	TRBJ2-2	TRBV10-2	-
CASVGGTGNSPLHF	TGTGCCAGCGTGGGTGGGACAGGGAATTCACCCCTCCACTTT	many	TRBJ1-6	TRBV27	TRBD1
CASSLKSGSGYNEQFF	TGTGCCAGCAGTCTTAAGTCGGGGTCGGGTTACAATGAGCAGTTCTTC	few	TRBJ2-1	TRBV27	-
CASSPLPSSGTTDTQYF	TGCGCCAGCAGCCCTCTTCCCTCTAGCGGGACCACAGATACGCAGTATTTT	many	TRBJ2-3	TRBV5-1	TRBD2
CASSSGQGHQPQHF	TGTGCCAGCAGCTCGGGACAGGGGCATCAGCCCCAGCATTTT	-	TRBJ1-5	TRBV7-9	TRBD1
CASAGGAAAAFF	TGTGCCAGCGCGGGGGGGGCGGCGGCAGCTTTCTTT	few	TRBJ1-1	TRBV3-1	-
CASSQAPGGGYTF	TGTGCCAGCAGCCAAGCCCCAGGGGGTGGCTACACCTTC	many	TRBJ1-2	TRBV6-2/TRBV6-3	TRBD1
CASSSLFRDGYGYTF	TGTGCCAGCAGCTCCTTATTCAGGGATGGATATGGCTACACCTTC	many	TRBJ1-2	TRBV11-1	-
CASSRRLAGGTGELFF	TGCGCCAGCAGCAGGCGACTGGCGGGGGGCACCGGGGAGCTGTTTTTT	-	TRBJ2-2	TRBV5-1	TRBD2
CASKTGGIYQETQYF	TGTGCCAGCAAAACAGGGGGCATCTACCAAGAGACCCAGTACTTC	many	TRBJ2-5	TRBV28	TRBD1
CASSRGQGTGELFF	TGTGCCAGCAGTAGAGGACAGGGGACCGGGGAGCTGTTTTTT	many	TRBJ2-2	TRBV6-1	TRBD1
CASSPLGGIAYEQYF	TGTGCCAGCAGCCCCCTCGGAGGGATCGCCTACGAGCAGTACTTC	many	TRBJ2-7	TRBV7-2	-
CASSQLPRGYTGELFF	TGTGCCAGTAGCCAGCTCCCGAGGGGCTACACCGGGGAGCTGTTTTTT	many	TRBJ2-2	TRBV19	-
CSAKTRGLRNQPQHF	TGCAGTGCCAAAACAAGGGGGCTCCGCAATCAGCCCCAGCATTTT	-	TRBJ1-5	TRBV20-1	TRBD1
CASSSVNTEAFF	TGTGCCAGCAGTTCAGTGAACACTGAAGCTTTCTTT	many	TRBJ1-1	TRBV6-5	-
CASSYGRGAGNEQFF	TGTGCCAGCAGTTACGGGCGGGGGGCCGGGAATGAGCAGTTCTTC	many	TRBJ2-1	TRBV6-2/TRBV6-3	TRBD2